Listed below are T cell receptor beta chains from one sample, sequenced in a study of T cell responses to AZD1222 COVID-19 vaccine. Only in-frame clones appear in the TCRdb table, and some are missing; sequencing was by immunoSEQ multiplex PCR. Counted here are approximately 70,000 clones, 85% occurring once; the ten biggest clones make up roughly 22%. The sample in question was peripheral blood, obtained on day 0 of AZD1222 vaccination. Receptors were obtained from an adult in good health. The CDR3 runs from the conserved cysteine through the conserved F or W. The D gene is left open where the match is weak.

TRBV15	.	CATSSPRDRYNTEAFF
TRBV15	TRBD1	CATSRDAGTGGSYGYTF
TRBV3-1/TRBV3-2	.	CASSPSGRGTVGQFF
TRBV11-3	TRBD1	CASSPPTTGGSYNSPLHF
TRBV24-1	TRBD1	CATSDSGGNEQFF
TRBV28	TRBD1	CASALTGGLYGYTF
TRBV5-4	.	CASSNVGGPSYEQYF
TRBV19	.	CATQIWGANTEAFF
TRBV10-3	.	CAISESGRTHGGYTF
TRBV10-3	.	CAIRKGSGGYTF
TRBV9	.	CASSVEGYSGNTIYF
TRBV5-1	.	CASRSSSTDTQYF
TRBV5-8	.	CASRPIQGRGIETQYF
TRBV5-4	.	CASSLLIHGNTGELFF
TRBV7-3	.	CASSLASTANYGYTF
TRBV5-8	.	CASSRGNSPLHF
TRBV5-1	TRBD1	CASSLTGGQVNTEAFF
TRBV5-1	TRBD2	CASSLATGLVTDTQYF
TRBV7-8	.	CASSLASATYGYTF
TRBV19	TRBD2	CASSGGVQETQYF
TRBV28	.	CASSLGGSYEQYF
TRBV4-1	.	CASIESSEAFF
TRBV5-4	.	CASSGDLHTGELFF